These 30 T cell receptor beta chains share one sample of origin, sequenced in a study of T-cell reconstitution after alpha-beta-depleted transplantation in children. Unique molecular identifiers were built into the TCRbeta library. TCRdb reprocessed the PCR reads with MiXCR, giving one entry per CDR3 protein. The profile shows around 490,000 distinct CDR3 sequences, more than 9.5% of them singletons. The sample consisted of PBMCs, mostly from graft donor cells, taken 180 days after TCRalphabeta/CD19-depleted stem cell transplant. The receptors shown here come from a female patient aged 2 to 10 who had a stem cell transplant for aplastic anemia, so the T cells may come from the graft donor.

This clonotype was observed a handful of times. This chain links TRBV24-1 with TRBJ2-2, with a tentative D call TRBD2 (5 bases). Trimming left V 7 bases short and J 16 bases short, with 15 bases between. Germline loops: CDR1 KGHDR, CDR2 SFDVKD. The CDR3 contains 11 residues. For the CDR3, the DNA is TGTGCCACCAGCAGCACGGGAACGTGGTTTTTT. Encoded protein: CATSSTGTWFF.

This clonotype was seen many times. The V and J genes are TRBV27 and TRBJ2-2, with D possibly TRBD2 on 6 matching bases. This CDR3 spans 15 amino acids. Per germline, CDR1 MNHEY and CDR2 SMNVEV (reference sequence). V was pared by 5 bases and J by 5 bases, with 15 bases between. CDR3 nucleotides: TGTGCCAGCAGTGCACTACCAGGGACTACCGGGGAGCTGTTTTTT. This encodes CASSALPGTTGELFF.

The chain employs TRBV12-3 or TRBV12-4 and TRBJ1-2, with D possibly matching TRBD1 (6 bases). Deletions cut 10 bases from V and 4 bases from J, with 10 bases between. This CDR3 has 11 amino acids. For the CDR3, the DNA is TGTGCCAACCTGGACAGCTATGGCTACACCTTC. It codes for CANLDSYGYTF.

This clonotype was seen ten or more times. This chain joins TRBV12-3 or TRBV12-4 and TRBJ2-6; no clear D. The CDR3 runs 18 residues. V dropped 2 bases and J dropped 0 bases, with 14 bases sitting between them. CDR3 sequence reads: CASSLIGRRGSGANVLTF. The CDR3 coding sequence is TGTGCCAGCAGTTTAATCGGCCGCCGAGGCTCTGGGGCCAACGTCCTGACTTTC.

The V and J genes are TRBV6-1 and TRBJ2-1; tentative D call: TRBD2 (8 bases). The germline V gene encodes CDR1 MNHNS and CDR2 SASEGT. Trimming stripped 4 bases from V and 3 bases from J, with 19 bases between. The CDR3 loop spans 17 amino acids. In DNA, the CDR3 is TGTGCCAGCAGTGTAACAGGGGTACTAGCGGTCTACAATGAGCAGTTCTTC. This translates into CASSVTGVLAVYNEQFF.

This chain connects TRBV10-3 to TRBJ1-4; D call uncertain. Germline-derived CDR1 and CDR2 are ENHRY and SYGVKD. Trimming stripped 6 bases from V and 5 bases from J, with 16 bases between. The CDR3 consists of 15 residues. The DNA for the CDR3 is TGTGCCATCAGGAAGGGAATTGGCCCCAATGAAAAACTGTTTTTT. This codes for CAIRKGIGPNEKLFF.

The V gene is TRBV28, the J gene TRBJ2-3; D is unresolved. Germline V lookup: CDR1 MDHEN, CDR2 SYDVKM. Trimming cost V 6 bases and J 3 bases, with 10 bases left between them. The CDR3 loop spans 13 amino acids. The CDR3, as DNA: TGTGCCAGCAGGGCCGACGGTACAGATACGCAGTATTTT. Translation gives CASRADGTDTQYF.

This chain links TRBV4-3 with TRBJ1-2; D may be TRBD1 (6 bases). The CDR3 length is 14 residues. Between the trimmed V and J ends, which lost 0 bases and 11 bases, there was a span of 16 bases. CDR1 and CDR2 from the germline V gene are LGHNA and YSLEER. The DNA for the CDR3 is TGCGCCAGCAGCCAAGATAGTTATTGGCAGGGGTACACCTTC. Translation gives CASSQDSYWQGYTF.

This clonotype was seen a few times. The CDR3, as DNA: TGCAGTACCCTCGCGCCGGGGGCCCCTAGGGAGCAGTACTTC. Its translation: CSTLAPGAPREQYF. V usage is TRBV20-1 and J usage is TRBJ2-7; D is tentatively TRBD1 or TRBD2 (6 bases each). The germline V gene has CDR1 DFQATT and CDR2 SNEGSKA (reference sequence). The CDR3 has 14 residues. The ends were cut back, 8 bases at V and 7 bases at J, with 24 bases in the middle.

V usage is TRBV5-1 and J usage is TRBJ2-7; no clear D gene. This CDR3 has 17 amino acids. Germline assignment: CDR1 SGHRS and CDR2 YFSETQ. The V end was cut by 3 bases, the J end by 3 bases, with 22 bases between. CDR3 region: CASSSVRTRTKNYEQYV. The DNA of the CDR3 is TGCGCCAGCAGCTCCGTCCGGACGCGAACAAAAAACTACGAGCAGTACGTC.

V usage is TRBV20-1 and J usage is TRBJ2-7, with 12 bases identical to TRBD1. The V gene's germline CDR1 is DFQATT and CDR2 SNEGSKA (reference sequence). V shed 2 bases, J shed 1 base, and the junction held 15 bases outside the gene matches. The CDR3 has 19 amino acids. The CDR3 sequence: CSARPIPGQGAGVSYEQYF. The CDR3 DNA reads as TGCAGTGCTAGACCCATCCCGGGACAGGGGGCAGGGGTTTCCTACGAGCAGTACTTC.

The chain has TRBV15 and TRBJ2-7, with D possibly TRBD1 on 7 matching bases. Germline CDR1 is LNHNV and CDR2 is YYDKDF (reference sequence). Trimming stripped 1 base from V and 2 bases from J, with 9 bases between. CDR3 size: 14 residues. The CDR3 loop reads CATSRAGGTYEQYV. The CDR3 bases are TGTGCCACCAGCAGAGCAGGGGGGACCTACGAGCAGTACGTC.

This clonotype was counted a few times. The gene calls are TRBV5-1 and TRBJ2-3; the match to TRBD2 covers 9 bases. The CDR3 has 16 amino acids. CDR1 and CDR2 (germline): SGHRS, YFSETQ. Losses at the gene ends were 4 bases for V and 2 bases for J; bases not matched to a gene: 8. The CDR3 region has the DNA TGCGCCAGCAGCGTCCAAGCGGGAGGTAACACAGATACGCAGTATTTT. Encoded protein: CASSVQAGGNTDTQYF.

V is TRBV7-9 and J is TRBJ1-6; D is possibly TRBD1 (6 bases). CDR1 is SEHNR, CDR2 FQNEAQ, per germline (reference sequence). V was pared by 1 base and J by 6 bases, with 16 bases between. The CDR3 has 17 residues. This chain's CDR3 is CASSLGAGQLLNSPLHF. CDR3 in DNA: TGTGCCAGCAGCTTAGGTGCTGGACAGCTTCTTAATTCACCCCTCCACTTT.

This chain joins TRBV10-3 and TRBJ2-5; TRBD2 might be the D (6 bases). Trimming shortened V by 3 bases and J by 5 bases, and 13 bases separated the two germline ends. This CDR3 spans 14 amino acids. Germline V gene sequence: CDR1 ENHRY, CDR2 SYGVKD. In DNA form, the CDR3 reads TGTGCCATCAGTGATTGGGGGGAGAGGGAGACCCAGTACTTC. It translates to CAISDWGERETQYF.

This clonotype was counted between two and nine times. CDR3 nucleotides: TGTGCCAGCAGTTACGGGACGGGACGGACCGGGGAGCTGTTTTTT. Its translation: CASSYGTGRTGELFF. J is TRBJ2-2 and V is TRBV6-2 or TRBV6-3; tentatively, D is TRBD1 or TRBD2 (5 bases each). Trimming took off 2 bases at V and 5 bases at J, with 12 bases between the two ends. Germline V gene lookup returns CDR1 MNHEY and CDR2 SVGEGT. The CDR3 sequence is 15 residues long.

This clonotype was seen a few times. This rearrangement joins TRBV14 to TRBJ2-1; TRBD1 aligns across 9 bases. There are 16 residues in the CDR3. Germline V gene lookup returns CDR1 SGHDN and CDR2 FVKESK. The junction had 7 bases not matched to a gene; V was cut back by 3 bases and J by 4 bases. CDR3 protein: CASSHQQGANYNEQFF. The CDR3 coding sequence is TGTGCCAGCAGCCACCAACAGGGGGCAAATTACAATGAGCAGTTCTTC. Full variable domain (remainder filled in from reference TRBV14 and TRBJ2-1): EAGVTQFPSHSVIEKGQTVTLRCDPISGHDNLYWYRRVMGKEIKFLLHFVKESKQDESGMPNNRFLAERTGGTYSTLKVQPAELEDSGVYFCASSHQQGANYNEQFFGPGTRLTVL.

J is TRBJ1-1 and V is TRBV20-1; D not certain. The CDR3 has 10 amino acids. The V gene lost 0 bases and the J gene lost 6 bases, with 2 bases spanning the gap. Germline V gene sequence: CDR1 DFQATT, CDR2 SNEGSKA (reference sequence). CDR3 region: CSARDSEAFF. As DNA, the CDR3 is TGCAGTGCTAGAGATTCTGAAGCTTTCTTT.

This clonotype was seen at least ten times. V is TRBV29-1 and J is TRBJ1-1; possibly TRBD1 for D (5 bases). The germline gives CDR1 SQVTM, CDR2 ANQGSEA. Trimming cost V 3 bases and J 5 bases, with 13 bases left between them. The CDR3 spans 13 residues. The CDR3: CSVERAWGTEAFF. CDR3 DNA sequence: TGCAGCGTTGAGCGGGCGTGGGGGACTGAAGCTTTCTTT. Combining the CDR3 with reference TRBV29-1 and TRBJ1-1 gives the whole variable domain SAVISQKPSRDICQRGTSLTIQCQVDSQVTMMFWYRQQPGQSLTLIATANQGSEATYESGFVIDKFPISRPNLTFSTLTVSNMSPEDSSIYLCSVERAWGTEAFFGQGTRLTVV.

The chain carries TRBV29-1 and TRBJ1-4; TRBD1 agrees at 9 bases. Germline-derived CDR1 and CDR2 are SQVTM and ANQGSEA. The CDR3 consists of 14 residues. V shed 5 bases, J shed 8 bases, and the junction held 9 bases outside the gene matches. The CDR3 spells CSVKNRGPEEKLFF. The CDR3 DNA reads TGCAGCGTTAAAAACAGGGGGCCGGAGGAAAAACTGTTTTTT.

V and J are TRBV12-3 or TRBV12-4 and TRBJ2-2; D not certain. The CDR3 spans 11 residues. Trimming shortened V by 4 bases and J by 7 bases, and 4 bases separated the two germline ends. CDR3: CASSSVGELFF. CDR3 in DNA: TGTGCCAGCAGTTCCGTCGGGGAGCTGTTTTTT.

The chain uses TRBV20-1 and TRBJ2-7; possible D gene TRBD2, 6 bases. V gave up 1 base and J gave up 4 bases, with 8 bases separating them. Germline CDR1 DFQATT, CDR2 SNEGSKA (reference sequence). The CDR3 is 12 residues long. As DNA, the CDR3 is TGCAGTGCTAGAGGTAGCGGTTACGAGCAGTACTTC. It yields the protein CSARGSGYEQYF.

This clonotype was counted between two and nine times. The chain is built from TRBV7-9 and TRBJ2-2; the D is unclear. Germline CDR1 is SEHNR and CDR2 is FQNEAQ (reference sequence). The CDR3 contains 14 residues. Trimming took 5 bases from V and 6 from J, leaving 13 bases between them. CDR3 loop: CASSHPNPPGELFF. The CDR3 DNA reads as TGTGCCAGCAGCCACCCGAACCCGCCCGGGGAGCTGTTTTTT.

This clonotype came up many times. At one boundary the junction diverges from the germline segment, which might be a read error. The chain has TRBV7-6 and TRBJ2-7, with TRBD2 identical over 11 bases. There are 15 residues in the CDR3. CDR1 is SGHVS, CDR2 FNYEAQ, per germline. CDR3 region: CASSSGTSGSYEQYF. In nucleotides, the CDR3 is TGCGCCAGCAGCTCCGGGACTAGCGGTTCCTACGAGCAGTACTTC.

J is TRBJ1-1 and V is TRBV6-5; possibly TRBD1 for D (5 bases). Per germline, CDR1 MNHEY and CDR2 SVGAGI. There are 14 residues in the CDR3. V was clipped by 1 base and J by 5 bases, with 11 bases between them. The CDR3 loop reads CASSYLGAGTEAFF. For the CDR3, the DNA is TGTGCCAGCAGTTACTTAGGGGCTGGGACTGAAGCTTTCTTT.

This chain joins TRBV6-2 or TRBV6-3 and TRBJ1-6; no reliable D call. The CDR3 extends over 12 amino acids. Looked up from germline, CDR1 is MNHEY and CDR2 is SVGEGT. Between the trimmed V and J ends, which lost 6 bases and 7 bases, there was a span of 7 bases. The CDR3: CASSLRNSPLHF. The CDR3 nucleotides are TGTGCCAGCAGCCTCAGAAATTCACCCCTCCACTTT.

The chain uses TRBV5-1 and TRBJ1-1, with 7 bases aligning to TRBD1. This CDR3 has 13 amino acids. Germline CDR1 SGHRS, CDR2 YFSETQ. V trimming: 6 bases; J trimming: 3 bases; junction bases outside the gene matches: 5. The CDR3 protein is CASTRTGDTEAFF. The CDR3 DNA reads TGCGCCAGCACCCGGACAGGAGACACTGAAGCTTTCTTT.

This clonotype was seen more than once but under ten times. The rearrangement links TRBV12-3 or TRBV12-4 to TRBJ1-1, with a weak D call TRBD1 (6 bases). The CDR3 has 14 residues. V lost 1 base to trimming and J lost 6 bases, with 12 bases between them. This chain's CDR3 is CASSLVGGPSEAFF. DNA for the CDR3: TGTGCCAGCAGTTTAGTGGGGGGCCCCTCTGAAGCTTTCTTT.

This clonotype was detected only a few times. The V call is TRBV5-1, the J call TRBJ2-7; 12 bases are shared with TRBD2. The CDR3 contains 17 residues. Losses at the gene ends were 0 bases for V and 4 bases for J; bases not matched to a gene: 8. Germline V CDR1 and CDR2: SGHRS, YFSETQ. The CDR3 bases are TGCGCCAGCAGCTTGGATTCTAGCGGGAGGGCCGGATACGAGCAGTACGTC. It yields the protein CASSLDSSGRAGYEQYV.

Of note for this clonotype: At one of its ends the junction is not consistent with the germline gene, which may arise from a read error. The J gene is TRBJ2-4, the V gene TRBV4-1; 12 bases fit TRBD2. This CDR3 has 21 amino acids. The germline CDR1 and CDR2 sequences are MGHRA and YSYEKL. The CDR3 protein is CASSQGWTGLAGPLAKTIQYF. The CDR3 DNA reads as TGCGCCAGCAGCCAGGGATGGACAGGACTAGCGGGGCCTCTAGCCAAAACCATTCAGTACTTC.